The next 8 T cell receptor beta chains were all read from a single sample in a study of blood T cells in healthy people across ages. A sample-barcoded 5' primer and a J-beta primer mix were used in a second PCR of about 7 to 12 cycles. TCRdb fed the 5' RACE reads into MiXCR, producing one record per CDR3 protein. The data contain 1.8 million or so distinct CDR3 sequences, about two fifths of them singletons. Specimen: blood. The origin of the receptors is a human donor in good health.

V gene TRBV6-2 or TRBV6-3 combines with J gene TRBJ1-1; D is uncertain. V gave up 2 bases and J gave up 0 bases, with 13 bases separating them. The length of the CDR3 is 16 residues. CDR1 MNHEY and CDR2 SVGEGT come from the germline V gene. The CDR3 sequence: CASSYGLESLNTEAFF. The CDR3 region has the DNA TGTGCCAGCAGTTACGGCCTAGAGTCACTGAACACTGAAGCTTTCTTT.

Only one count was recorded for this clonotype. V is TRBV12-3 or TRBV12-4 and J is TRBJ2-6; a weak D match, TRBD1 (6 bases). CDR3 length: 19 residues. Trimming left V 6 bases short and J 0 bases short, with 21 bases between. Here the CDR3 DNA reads TGTGCCAGCAGCCCTAGAGCTAGGGGGAAATACTCTGGGGCCAACGTCCTGACTTTC. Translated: CASSPRARGKYSGANVLTF.

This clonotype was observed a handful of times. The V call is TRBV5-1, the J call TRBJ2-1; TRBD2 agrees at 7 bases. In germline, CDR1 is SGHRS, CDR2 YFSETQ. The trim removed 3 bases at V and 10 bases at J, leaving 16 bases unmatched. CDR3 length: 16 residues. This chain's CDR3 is CASSSLIGGGQEEQFF. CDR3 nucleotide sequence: TGCGCCAGCAGCTCCCTGATTGGCGGGGGTCAAGAGGAGCAGTTCTTC.

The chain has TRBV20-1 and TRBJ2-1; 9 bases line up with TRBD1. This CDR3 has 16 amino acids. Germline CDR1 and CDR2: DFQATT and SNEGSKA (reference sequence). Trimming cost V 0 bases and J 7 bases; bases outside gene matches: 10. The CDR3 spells CSARDMGQGGLNEQFF. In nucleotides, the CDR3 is TGCAGTGCTAGAGATATGGGACAGGGTGGTCTTAATGAGCAGTTCTTC.

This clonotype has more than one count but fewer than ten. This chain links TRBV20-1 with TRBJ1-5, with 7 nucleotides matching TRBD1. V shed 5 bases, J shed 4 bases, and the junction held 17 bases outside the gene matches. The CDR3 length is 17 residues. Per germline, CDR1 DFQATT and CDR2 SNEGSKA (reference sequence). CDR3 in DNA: TGCAGTGCTCCGGGGAGACAGGGCCCGTTTGCAAATCAGCCCCAGCATTTT. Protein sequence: CSAPGRQGPFANQPQHF.

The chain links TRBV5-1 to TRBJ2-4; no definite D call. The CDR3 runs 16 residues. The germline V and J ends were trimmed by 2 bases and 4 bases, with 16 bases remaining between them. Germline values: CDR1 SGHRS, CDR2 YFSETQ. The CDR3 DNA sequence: TGCGCCAGCAGCTTCGCCGATACATACCGAAAAAACATTCAGTACTTC. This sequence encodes CASSFADTYRKNIQYF.

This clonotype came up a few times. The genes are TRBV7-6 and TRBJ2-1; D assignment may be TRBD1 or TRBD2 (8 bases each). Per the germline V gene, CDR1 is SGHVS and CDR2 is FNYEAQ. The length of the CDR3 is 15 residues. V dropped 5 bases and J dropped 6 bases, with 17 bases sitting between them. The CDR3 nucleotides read TGTGCCAGCAGCCAGGGGGCGGGGGGACCCAATGAGCAGTTCTTC. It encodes CASSQGAGGPNEQFF.

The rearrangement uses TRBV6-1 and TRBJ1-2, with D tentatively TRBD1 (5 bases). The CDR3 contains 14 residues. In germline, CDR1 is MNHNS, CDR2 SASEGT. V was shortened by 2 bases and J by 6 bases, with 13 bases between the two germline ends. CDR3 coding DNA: TGTGCCAGCAGTGAACCGGGGCAGGGCGATGGCTACACCTTC. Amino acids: CASSEPGQGDGYTF.